This TCR beta chain was observed in a study of Graves' ophthalmopathy and Graves' hyperthyroidism. Study results and caveats: Blood samples also showed most expanded thyroid clonotypes exceeding 0.001 frequency.

Beta-chain TCR CDR3 regions were amplified from RNA transcripts. The authors performed first-round RT-PCR with HTBI primers and then a second-round multiplex PCR. TCRdb independently ran MiXCR on the multiplex PCR reads; one entry per CDR3 protein. The data show 300,000 to 400,000 distinct CDR3 sequences, roughly 17% seen once. This clonotype was recorded at least ten times. The antigen is unknown. V was trimmed by 2 bases and J by 7 bases, leaving 15 bases between them. CDR1 and CDR2 from the germline V gene are GTSNPN and SVGIG (reference sequence). The CDR3 has 15 residues. Sequencing input: peripheral blood. J is TRBJ1-6 and V is TRBV30, with D tentatively TRBD1 (6 bases). This clonotype originated in an adult man with Graves' ophthalmopathy. DNA of the CDR3: TGTGCCTGGAGTTTCCGGGACACACTAAATTCACCCCTCCACTTT. Translating gives CAWSFRDTLNSPLHF.